A single sample is the source of the 26 T cell receptor beta chains below, sequenced in a study of T cell responses to AZD1222 COVID-19 vaccine. Libraries were prepared by immunoSEQ multiplex PCR; TCRdb keeps only in-frame clonotypes and omits some of them. The repertoire includes 75,000 to 100,000 clones, roughly 92% of them detected once, and about 12% sits in the top ten. Sequences were derived from peripheral blood, sampled on day 0 of AZD1222 vaccination. The receptors originated from an adult in good health.

This sequence joins TRBV29-1 and TRBJ1-2; TRBD1 aligns across 7 bases. V shed 5 bases, J shed 4 bases, and the junction held 7 bases outside the gene matches. CDR3 size: 13 residues. Germline V lookup: CDR1 SQVTM, CDR2 ANQGSEA. CDR3 loop: CSVLPQGGYGYTF. The CDR3 bases are TGCAGCGTTTTGCCTCAGGGGGGCTATGGCTACACCTTC.

In this sample, this clone turned up once. The rearrangement joins TRBV29-1 to TRBJ2-3; no firm D call. CDR1 is SQVTM and CDR2 is ANQGSEA in the germline V gene. The V end lost 7 bases, the J end lost 2 bases, and 13 bases lay between the germline ends. This CDR3 comprises 13 residues. The CDR3 loop is CSGATPLTDTQYF. CDR3 bases: TGCAGCGGTGCGACCCCACTCACAGATACGCAGTATTTT.

The V call is TRBV7-2, the J call TRBJ1-1, with D unclear. Germline V lookup: CDR1 SGHTA, CDR2 FQGNSA. The CDR3 loop spans 16 amino acids. Trimming removed 5 bases from V and 4 bases from J, with 20 bases in between. The CDR3 DNA sequence: TGTGCCAGCAGCCCCCCGGGTCGTCGGGTAGGCACTGAAGCTTTCTTT. This sequence encodes CASSPPGRRVGTEAFF.

The V and J genes are TRBV18 and TRBJ2-6; D is uncertain. Per germline, CDR1 KGHSH and CDR2 LQKENI. Trimming stripped 3 bases from V and 0 bases from J, with 15 bases between. The CDR3 length is 18 residues. The CDR3 DNA sequence: TGTGCCAGCTCACCCGGTCCGCGTTACACCTCTGGGGCCAACGTCCTGACTTTC. This gives the protein CASSPGPRYTSGANVLTF.

As concerns this clone: This CDR3 is also generated by other DNA sequences in the sample. The chain joins TRBV28 to TRBJ2-7; the D gene is possibly TRBD2 (6 bases). Per germline, CDR1 MDHEN and CDR2 SYDVKM. This CDR3 is 14 amino acids long. Trimming shortened V by 6 bases and J by 2 bases, and 14 bases separated the two germline ends. CDR3 loop: CASSPRLEPYEQYF. As DNA, the CDR3 is TGTGCCAGCAGCCCGCGACTAGAACCCTACGAGCAGTACTTC.

The chain links TRBV28 to TRBJ1-4; 7 bases fit TRBD1. This CDR3 region has 12 residues. J gave up 8 bases and V 9 bases, and 6 bases lay outside the gene matches. The germline gives CDR1 MDHEN, CDR2 SYDVKM. CDR3 loop: CASRQGFEKLFF. The CDR3 DNA follows: TGTGCCAGTCGACAGGGTTTCGAAAAACTGTTTTTT.

This chain uses TRBV28 with TRBJ2-3; 10 bases align to TRBD2. The CDR3 consists of 16 residues. Germline CDR1 is MDHEN and CDR2 is SYDVKM. V lost 5 bases to trimming and J lost 2 bases; unmatched junction nucleotides: 7. CDR3 sequence: CASSDPGLATTDTQYF. CDR3 nucleotide sequence: TGTGCCAGCAGTGACCCGGGACTAGCGACCACAGATACGCAGTATTTT.

The CDR3 DNA reads as TGTGCCAGCAGTCAACAGGAAGCTGGAAACACCATATATTTT. Encoded protein: CASSQQEAGNTIYF. The gene calls are TRBV6-5 and TRBJ1-3; maybe TRBD1 (5 bases). The V and J ends lost 5 bases and 2 bases respectively, with 10 bases between them. Germline loops: CDR1 MNHEY, CDR2 SVGAGI. This CDR3 is 14 amino acids long.

This clone appeared once. The V and J genes are TRBV2 and TRBJ2-5, with 7 positions matching TRBD1. The V gene's germline CDR1 is SNHLY and CDR2 FYNNEI. CDR3 length equals 12 residues. V lost 5 bases to trimming and J lost 5 bases; unmatched junction nucleotides: 2. CDR3 sequence: CASSLDRETQYF. DNA for the CDR3: TGTGCCAGCAGTTTGGACAGGGAGACCCAGTACTTC. Full variable domain (outside the CDR3, taken from reference TRBV2 and TRBJ2-5): EPEVTQTPSHQVTQMGQEVILRCVPISNHLYFYWYRQILGQKVEFLVSFYNNEISEKSEIFDDQFSVERPDGSNFTLKIRSTKLEDSAMYFCASSLDRETQYFGPGTRLLVL.

The chain combines TRBV7-2 with TRBJ1-2; possibly TRBD1 for D (6 bases). There are 17 residues in the CDR3. V lost 2 bases and J lost 5, with 21 bases in between. CDR1 and CDR2 from the germline V gene are SGHTA and FQGNSA. This CDR3 is CASSLQTRQAVGYGYTF. DNA for the CDR3: TGTGCCAGCAGCTTACAAACAAGACAGGCTGTGGGGTATGGCTACACCTTC.

The rearrangement links TRBV2 to TRBJ1-1; D may be TRBD1 (6 bases). Germline V CDR1 and CDR2: SNHLY, FYNNEI. Trimming shortened V by 9 bases and J by 3 bases, and 20 bases separated the two germline ends. The CDR3 totals 15 residues. CDR3: CASGGPVRRDTEAFF. The CDR3 region has the DNA TGTGCCAGTGGGGGGCCAGTGCGACGGGACACTGAAGCTTTCTTT.

V gene TRBV7-2 combines with J gene TRBJ2-3; a possible D gene is TRBD2 (5 bases). The CDR3 loop spans 13 amino acids. Trimming removed 5 bases from V and 6 bases from J, with 12 bases in between. The germline V gene encodes CDR1 SGHTA and CDR2 FQGNSA. As DNA, the CDR3 is TGTGCCAGCAGCGGAAGCCCGGGGGATACGCAGTATTTT. This translates into CASSGSPGDTQYF.

This clone was counted once. The CDR3 coding sequence is TGTGCCAGTAGTGGGACAGGGGCCGATCAGCCCCAGCATTTT. It encodes CASSGTGADQPQHF. The V and J genes are TRBV19 and TRBJ1-5; 10 positions match TRBD1. Germline V gene sequence: CDR1 LNHDA, CDR2 SQIVND (reference sequence). Losses at the gene ends were 5 bases for V and 5 bases for J; bases not matched to a gene: 3. The length of the CDR3 is 14 residues.

The V call is TRBV30, the J call TRBJ2-3; 15 bases map to TRBD2. The CDR3 is 16 residues long. Losses at the gene ends were 3 bases for V and 4 bases for J; bases not matched to a gene: 5. CDR1 is GTSNPN and CDR2 is SVGIG in the germline V gene (reference sequence). CDR3 protein: CAWRTGLAGGSDTQYF. CDR3 DNA: TGTGCCTGGAGAACGGGACTAGCGGGAGGTTCAGATACGCAGTATTTT.

The chain carries TRBV29-1 and TRBJ2-1; possible D gene TRBD2, 6 bases. The CDR3 length is 14 residues. Germline values: CDR1 SQVTM, CDR2 ANQGSEA. Deletions cut 6 bases from V and 5 bases from J, with 17 bases between. In DNA, the CDR3 is TGCAGCGTAATTGTAGCGGTTGGGAACAATGAGCAGTTCTTC. Residues: CSVIVAVGNNEQFF.

The chain joins TRBV7-8 to TRBJ2-7; D not resolved. Germline V gives CDR1 SGHVS, CDR2 FQNEAQ. The CDR3 is 16 amino acids. Trimming removed 1 base at V and 2 bases at J, with 15 bases between. The CDR3: CASSLEYGRRTYEQYF. Written as DNA, the CDR3 is TGTGCCAGCAGCTTAGAATACGGCAGGAGAACCTACGAGCAGTACTTC. The whole variable domain, remainder taken from reference TRBV7-8 and TRBJ2-7, is GAGVSQSPRYKVAKRGQDVALRCDPISGHVSLFWYQQALGQGPEFLTYFQNEAQLDKSGLPSDRFFAERPEGSVSTLKIQRTQQEDSAVYLCASSLEYGRRTYEQYFGPGTRLTVT.

This sequence joins TRBV29-1 and TRBJ2-1, with 13 bases that match TRBD2. The V gene's germline CDR1 is SQVTM and CDR2 ANQGSEA. V was clipped by 6 bases and J by 9 bases; unmatched bases: 8. The length of the CDR3 is 14 residues. Written as DNA, the CDR3 is TGCAGCGTCGATACTAGCGGGAGGGCCGGTGAGCAGTTCTTC. Translating gives CSVDTSGRAGEQFF.

The chain combines TRBV4-1 with TRBJ2-3; 7 bases align to TRBD2. The CDR3 contains 16 residues. J gave up 6 bases and V 6 bases, and 15 bases lay outside the gene matches. Germline lookup yields CDR1 MGHRA and CDR2 YSYEKL. The CDR3 is CASRSPSGSFRDTQYF. CDR3 coding DNA: TGCGCCAGCAGGTCTCCTAGCGGATCGTTTCGGGATACGCAGTATTTT.

This clone was seen just once. The V call is TRBV6-2 or TRBV6-3, the J call TRBJ2-1, with 8 bases identical to TRBD2. This CDR3 contains 15 residues. Per germline, CDR1 MNHEY and CDR2 SVGEGT. V dropped 7 bases and J dropped 4; count of bases not matched to a gene: 9. CDR3 sequence (DNA): TGTGCCAGCATCCCGAGCGGGAGTCTATACAATGAGCAGTTCTTC. It codes for CASIPSGSLYNEQFF.

The chain recombines TRBV9 with TRBJ2-7; 7 bases are shared with TRBD1. After removal of 0 bases from V and 0 bases from J, the junction contained 3 bases not matched to a gene. The length of the CDR3 is 15 residues. CDR1 and CDR2 (germline): SGDLS, YYNGEE. The CDR3 loop is CASSVGDSYSYEQYF. The CDR3 DNA follows: TGTGCCAGCAGCGTAGGGGACAGCTACTCCTACGAGCAGTACTTC.

The rearrangement uses TRBV3-1 (or the pseudogene TRBV3-2) and TRBJ1-5; perhaps TRBD1 as D (5 bases). CDR3 length equals 14 residues. V was shortened by 6 bases and J by 0 bases, with 9 bases between the two germline ends. Per germline, CDR1 LGHDT and CDR2 YNNKEL (reference sequence). Here the CDR3 DNA reads TGTGCCAGCAGTCCGACAGCTAGCAATCAGCCCCAGCATTTT. This gives the protein CASSPTASNQPQHF.

V gene TRBV24-1 combines with J gene TRBJ2-7; 11 bases align to TRBD1. This CDR3 has 15 residues. The V gene's germline CDR1 is KGHDR and CDR2 SFDVKD. The V segment lost 3 bases and the J segment 7 bases; nucleotides outside the gene matches: 7. The CDR3 loop is CATSDGGQGAEEQYF. The DNA for the CDR3 is TGTGCCACCAGTGATGGAGGACAGGGGGCGGAAGAGCAGTACTTC.

This sequence joins TRBV19 and TRBJ2-7, with 11 bases aligning to TRBD2. V shed 6 bases, J shed 5 bases, and the junction held 15 bases outside the gene matches. CDR3 size: 17 residues. Germline CDR1 reads LNHDA; CDR2 reads SQIVND (reference sequence). The CDR3 loop is CASSLGTSGRRGDEQYF. The CDR3 coding sequence is TGTGCCAGTAGCCTCGGGACTAGCGGTCGACGGGGAGACGAGCAGTACTTC.

This chain uses TRBV5-6 with TRBJ2-7; no clear D. The length of the CDR3 is 14 residues. Germline CDR1 is SGHDT and CDR2 is YYEEEE. V lost 0 bases, J lost 1 base, and 8 bases lay in between. Here the CDR3 reads CASSLVGSSYEQYF. For the CDR3, the DNA is TGTGCCAGCAGCTTGGTCGGCAGTTCCTACGAGCAGTACTTC. Based on the CDR3 plus reference TRBV5-6 and TRBJ2-7, the full variable domain is DAGVTQSPTHLIKTRGQQVTLRCSPKSGHDTVSWYQQALGQGPQFIFQYYEEEERQRGNFPDRFSGHQFPNYSSELNVNALLLGDSALYLCASSLVGSSYEQYFGPGTRLTVT.

The chain combines TRBV2 with TRBJ1-4; D perhaps matches TRBD1 (6 bases). CDR1 and CDR2 (germline): SNHLY, FYNNEI. V was shortened by 10 bases and J by 10 bases, with 16 bases between the two germline ends. CDR3 length: 12 residues. As DNA, the CDR3 is TGTGCCACATCGAACAGGGACGGAAAACTGTTTTTT. Amino acids: CATSNRDGKLFF.

V usage is TRBV6-6 and J usage is TRBJ1-5, with D maybe TRBD1 (5 bases). CDR1 and CDR2 (germline): MNHNY, SVGAGI (reference sequence). The length of the CDR3 is 15 residues. V was clipped by 0 bases and J by 0 bases, with 6 bases between them. The CDR3 DNA reads TGTGCCAGCAGTTACTCGACAGTTAGCAATCAGCCCCAGCATTTT. Its translation: CASSYSTVSNQPQHF.